The subject of this entry is one T cell receptor beta chain. This clonotype occurred many times. Its target antigen remains unknown. Qualities for individual bases were not recorded, and no much larger clone is one base off. This entry belongs to a study of T cells in Graves' hyperthyroidism and ophthalmopathy (dated by TCRdb to between 2019 and 2020). Context from the whole study: Peripheral blood samples were taken at initial diagnosis, before any treatment was given. TCR V-J signatures able to tell the groups apart were searched for in a discovery cohort of 90 to 100 patients, of whom approximately 40 had Graves' ophthalmopathy and roughly 57 had stable Graves' hyperthyroidism. An independent validation cohort of around 20 hyperthyroidism patients and about 15 patients who later progressed to ophthalmopathy tested prospective prediction of ophthalmopathy. The 100 or so discovery patients were randomly split 7:3 into training and test sets. The study also compared thyroid tissue and blood T-cell repertoires from several Graves' hyperthyroidism patients. After sampling, hyperthyroidism patients received methimazole starting at 30 mg daily, and ophthalmopathy patients received high-dose intravenous methylprednisolone. The paper reports TCR Vbeta CDR3 sequencing of 140 or so peripheral blood samples: some 41 ophthalmopathy, approximately 74 hyperthyroidism and roughly 17 progressor patients. Results the study describes overall, beyond this receptor: Most expanded thyroid clonotypes (frequency above 0.001) were also found in blood, which suggests that blood repertoires may mirror thyroid immune responses. Ophthalmopathy was separated from stable hyperthyroidism by a 13 V-J signature model, with around 90% sensitivity and around 81% specificity obtained in cross-validation and 80%/75% obtained in testing. Sample size was not statistically predetermined, and investigators were not blinded to group allocation. During validation, the model predicted progression to ophthalmopathy a median of roughly 7.1 months ahead of onset, with 60% to 71% sensitivity and under 85% specificity.

As encoded in the germline V gene (reference sequence), CDR1 is MNHEY while CDR2 is SMNVEV. CDR3 length: 17 amino acids, cysteine to phenylalanine. Of all the DNA, just the CDR3 is kept, 51 bases in frame from base 1. Ends trimmed: V by 8 bases, J by 6 bases; bases unmatched to a gene: 14. The TCR beta CDR3 regions were amplified from RNA transcripts. The first round of RT-PCR for the TCR CDR3 was performed with the HTBI primer set and the Qiagen OneStep RT-PCR kit. Libraries were constructed in a second round of multiplex PCR, after which size selection and purification were performed. Paired-end sequencing of the libraries was performed with 100 bp reads on an Illumina HiSeq2000. In the source study's methods: SOAPnuke was used to process the raw data, throwing out any read that contained adapters or uncalled bases, had a mean Phred below 15, or lacked an exact constant-primer or identifier match. High-quality paired reads were merged with COPE v1.2.5, and unique nucleotide sequences were defined as clonotypes. Clonotypes were aligned to IMGT TRBV, TRBD and TRBJ reference segments using MiTCR v1.1. Only V-J combinations with frequency above 0.0001, covering 99% to 99.2% of repertoires, were analysed. A TCS score was defined as the ratio between F50 (clonal expansion) and ExV (chaos), using BLOSUM62-based TCRdist between CDR3 peptides within each V-J. Welch's t-statistics and random forest reduced roughly 530 V-J features to 13, which were used in a naive Bayes classifier (R e1071). TCRdb reworked the public reads: Q25 trimming with fastp, MiXCR clone assembly, productive beta chains retained. Entries are consolidated by CDR3 protein sequence, retaining the most common genes and DNA. The V and J calls were determined by TCRdb, not by the authors. The sample has 600,000 or so distinct CDR3 sequences on record, 13% to 15% of them singletons. The ten largest account for more than 6% of the sample.

In the ophthalmopathy patients, disease was moderately to severely active, with a Clinical Activity Score of 3 or more, a NOSPECS grade of 4 or more, and a duration of less than 3 months. The study excluded patients with uncontrolled infections, other autoimmune diseases, pregnancy or lactation. Diagnoses were based on clinical symptoms, serum thyroxine and TRAb, thyroid ultrasound and orbital computed tomography. Ficoll-Paque density gradient centrifugation was used to isolate PBMCs from 10 ml of fresh peripheral blood. Total RNA was extracted using Trizol reagent, and RNA quality was assessed on an Agilent 2100 Bioanalyzer.

The material sequenced was blood. The V and J genes are TRBV27 and TRBJ2-1, with 12 bases in between that match TRBD2. The receptor's source is a woman under 30 with Graves' ophthalmopathy. The CDR3 reads CASRPTLLAGGGNEQFF. The nucleotide sequence is given as TGTGCCAGCCGACCAACCCTTCTAGCGGGAGGGGGCAATGAGCAGTTCTTC.